The sample holds a few counts of the clone carrying this T cell receptor (beta chain). Antigen: not known. These data originate in a study of Ad26.COV2.S vaccination and SARS-CoV-2 variants. The wider study: Each vaccinee took Ad26.COV2.S intramuscularly, once or twice 56 days apart. Findings and limits, study-wide: Vaccinees displayed broader spike-specific TCR repertoires than placebo recipients. Substantial breadth in spike-specific CD8+ and CD4+ T cell responses was reportedly seen after vaccination.

Treatment given: 15 to 20 received Ad26.COV2.S at low or high dose, single or two shots; about five received placebo; per-sample allocation not given. The samples were gathered on day 63 after the first injection of vaccine or placebo. Cohort 1b enrolled adults aged 18-55 years in Boston. Per the germline V gene, CDR1 is GTSNPN and CDR2 is SVGIG (reference sequence). The CDR3 loop spans 15 amino acids. Trimming pared 0 bases from V and 1 base from J, leaving 10 bases between. Assay used: immunoSEQ multiplex PCR; TCRdb lists only in-frame clones, some missing. Among some 350,000 clones listed, 70% to 90% were seen once.

The sample consisted of peripheral blood, taken in a trial of Ad26.COV2.S vaccine versus placebo. The sequence was collected from a person between 18 and 65 years old who received the Ad26.COV2.S COVID-19 vaccine or a placebo. The V gene is TRBV30, the J gene TRBJ1-5; D call uncertain. The CDR3 spells CAWSVPSLSNQPQHF. CDR3 nucleotides: TGTGCCTGGAGTGTACCGTCTTTGAGCAATCAGCCCCAGCATTTT.